These 30 T cell receptor beta chains came from one sample sequenced in a study of blood T cell repertoires in COVID-19. Measured with immunoSEQ multiplex PCR; TCRdb has only the in-frame clones, and not every one. The table lists 190,000 or so clones, 94% of them singletons. Source material: peripheral blood. All receptors derive from a man under 40 with COVID-19, enrolled during active disease.

V gene TRBV10-3 combines with J gene TRBJ1-1; TRBD1 aligns across 8 bases. Trimming cost V 0 bases and J 5 bases; bases outside gene matches: 5. This CDR3 has 15 residues. The V gene's germline CDR1 is ENHRY and CDR2 SYGVKD. The CDR3 protein is CAISESPGGATEAFF. The CDR3 coding sequence is TGTGCCATCAGTGAGTCGCCAGGGGGCGCGACTGAAGCTTTCTTT.

V gene TRBV2 combines with J gene TRBJ1-4, with D possibly TRBD1 on 5 matching bases. The CDR3 contains 13 residues. CDR1 and CDR2 (germline): SNHLY, FYNNEI. Trimming removed 6 bases at V and 8 bases at J, with 13 bases between. CDR3 DNA: TGTGCCAGCAGGAAGGGGTGGGGAGAAAAACTGTTTTTT. Amino acids: CASRKGWGEKLFF.

The V and J genes are TRBV5-5 and TRBJ1-5; D is perhaps TRBD1 (6 bases). V was pared by 1 base and J by 5 bases, with 7 bases between. The CDR3 has 13 amino acids. CDR1 SGHKS and CDR2 YYEKEE come from the germline V gene (reference sequence). CDR3 in DNA: TGTGCCAGCAGCTTGAGGACAGATCAGCCCCAGCATTTT. This gives the protein CASSLRTDQPQHF.

This chain uses TRBV3-1 (or the pseudogene TRBV3-2) with TRBJ1-5; D uncertain. Between the trimmed V and J ends, which lost 1 base and 1 base, there was a span of 14 bases. In germline, CDR1 is LGHDT, CDR2 YNNKEL (reference sequence). The CDR3 has 17 amino acids. In DNA, the CDR3 is TGTGCCAGCAGCCAAGGAGGCGGATTCCTGAGCAATCAGCCCCAGCATTTT. Its translation is CASSQGGGFLSNQPQHF.

J is TRBJ2-1 and V is TRBV30; D uncertain. CDR3 length: 11 amino acids. The ends were cut back, 8 bases at V and 2 bases at J, with 7 bases in the middle. Germline loops: CDR1 GTSNPN, CDR2 SVGIG (reference sequence). The CDR3 protein is CAVGPYNEQFF. The CDR3 DNA reads as TGTGCCGTGGGCCCCTACAATGAGCAGTTCTTC.

This chain joins TRBV28 and TRBJ1-5, with 7 positions matching TRBD1. Germline values: CDR1 MDHEN, CDR2 SYDVKM. The CDR3 runs 15 residues. V dropped 8 bases and J dropped 1; count of bases not matched to a gene: 8. CDR3 sequence reads: CASVANRGSNQPQHF. The CDR3 DNA follows: TGTGCCAGCGTAGCCAACAGGGGAAGCAATCAGCCCCAGCATTTT. The whole variable domain, remainder taken from reference TRBV28 and TRBJ1-5, is DVKVTQSSRYLVKRTGEKVFLECVQDMDHENMFWYRQDPGLGLRLIYFSYDVKMKEKGDIPEGYSVSREKKERFSLILESASTNQTSMYLCASVANRGSNQPQHFGDGTRLSIL.

The rearrangement uses TRBV4-1 and TRBJ2-1, with 9 bases that match TRBD1. V was clipped by 2 bases and J by 3 bases; unmatched bases: 8. In germline, CDR1 is MGHRA, CDR2 YSYEKL. There are 17 residues in the CDR3. CDR3 sequence (DNA): TGCGCCAGCAGCCAAAGGACAGGGGAGGCTCTCTACAATGAGCAGTTCTTC. This codes for CASSQRTGEALYNEQFF.

V and J are TRBV4-2 and TRBJ2-1, with D maybe TRBD1 (6 bases). Trimming took off 0 bases at V and 1 base at J, with 13 bases between the two ends. The CDR3 covers 17 residues. CDR1 is LGHNA and CDR2 is YNFKEQ in the germline V gene. The chain's CDR3 is CASSQEGVGASYNEQFF. The CDR3, as DNA: TGTGCCAGCAGCCAAGAAGGCGTGGGGGCTTCCTACAATGAGCAGTTCTTC.

V is TRBV9 and J is TRBJ1-2; TRBD1 aligns across 8 bases. From germline, CDR1 is SGDLS and CDR2 YYNGEE. CDR3 length: 13 residues. Trimming at V came to 7 bases and at J to 3 bases, leaving 5 bases not matched to a gene. CDR3 in DNA: TGTGCCAGCGGGGCAGGGGGCTACTATGGCTACACCTTC. Its protein is CASGAGGYYGYTF.

This clone was counted between two and nine times. This chain connects TRBV2 to TRBJ2-7, with no clear D. The CDR3 is 13 amino acids. V lost 6 bases and J lost 4, with 13 bases in between. Germline V gene sequence: CDR1 SNHLY, CDR2 FYNNEI. The CDR3 coding sequence is TGTGCCAGCAGAATCGACAAACTTTACGAGCAGTACTTC. Protein product: CASRIDKLYEQYF.

The chain recombines TRBV3-1 (or the pseudogene TRBV3-2) with TRBJ1-2, with 7 nucleotides matching TRBD1. The CDR3 has 12 amino acids. Trimming cost V 0 bases and J 11 bases; bases outside gene matches: 3. Germline CDR1 is LGHDT and CDR2 is YNNKEL (reference sequence). The DNA of the CDR3 is TGTGCCAGCAGCCAAGATGGCAGGGGGTACACCTTC. This gives the protein CASSQDGRGYTF.

In regard to this clone: Distinct nucleotide sequences in the sample also encode this CDR3. The chain joins TRBV11-2 to TRBJ1-5, with 7 bases fitting TRBD1. This CDR3 contains 14 residues. Germline CDR1 is SGHAT and CDR2 is FQNNGV. The junction had 5 bases not matched to a gene; V was cut back by 5 bases and J by 4 bases. The CDR3 reads CASSPGTANQPQHF. The CDR3 region has the DNA TGTGCCAGCAGCCCGGGGACAGCTAATCAGCCCCAGCATTTT.

This clone has only one observation. The rearrangement uses TRBV19 and TRBJ1-5; D not resolved. Trimming removed 8 bases at V and 4 bases at J, with 15 bases between. Germline CDR1 is LNHDA and CDR2 is SQIVND (reference sequence). The CDR3 runs to 14 residues. Here the CDR3 DNA reads TGTGCCAGTTCGACCGGAGGGAAAAATCAGCCCCAGCATTTT. Encoded protein: CASSTGGKNQPQHF. The whole variable domain, remainder taken from reference TRBV19 and TRBJ1-5, is DGGITQSPKYLFRKEGQNVTLSCEQNLNHDAMYWYRQDPGQGLRLIYYSQIVNDFQKGDIAEGYSVSREKKESFPLTVTSAQKNPTAFYLCASSTGGKNQPQHFGDGTRLSIL.

This clone has a single count. The rearrangement uses TRBV16 and TRBJ1-1; D may be TRBD1 (5 bases). The CDR3 spans 14 residues. The germline V gene encodes CDR1 KGHSY and CDR2 FQNENV. Trimming removed 5 bases at V and 0 bases at J, with 10 bases between. The CDR3: CASSVRQLNTEAFF. CDR3 coding DNA: TGTGCCAGCAGCGTGAGACAGCTGAACACTGAAGCTTTCTTT. Full variable domain (remainder filled in from reference TRBV16 and TRBJ1-1): GEEVAQTPKHLVRGEGQKAKLYCAPIKGHSYVFWYQQVLKNEFKFLISFQNENVFDETGMPKERFSAKCLPNSPCSLEIQATKLEDSAVYFCASSVRQLNTEAFFGQGTRLTVV.

V and J are TRBV2 and TRBJ1-1; the D is unclear. The CDR3 length is 11 residues. Germline V gene lookup returns CDR1 SNHLY and CDR2 FYNNEI. The germline V and J ends were trimmed by 10 bases and 1 base, with 7 bases remaining between them. The CDR3 here is CAKEGNTEAFF. CDR3 bases: TGTGCCAAAGAGGGGAACACTGAAGCTTTCTTT.

The chain is built from TRBV18 and TRBJ2-5, with 7 bases identical to TRBD2. CDR1 is KGHSH and CDR2 is LQKENI in the germline V gene. This CDR3 comprises 15 residues. The junction had 12 bases not matched to a gene; V was cut back by 6 bases and J by 5 bases. CDR3 DNA sequence: TGTGCCAGCTCTATAGCGGGTGTGGCCGGGGAGACCCAGTACTTC. This codes for CASSIAGVAGETQYF.

This clone was seen once. The rearrangement joins TRBV5-1 to TRBJ1-6; a weak D match, TRBD1 (6 bases). Per germline, CDR1 SGHRS and CDR2 YFSETQ. The V end lost 4 bases, the J end lost 12 bases, and 17 bases lay between the germline ends. This CDR3 region has 14 residues. The CDR3: CASSGGQSTEPLHF. In DNA form, the CDR3 reads TGCGCCAGCAGCGGAGGACAGTCGACGGAACCCCTCCACTTT.

The chain has TRBV3-1 (or the pseudogene TRBV3-2) and TRBJ2-1; 10 bases line up with TRBD2. Germline V lookup: CDR1 LGHDT, CDR2 YNNKEL (reference sequence). Germline trimming cut 0 bases from V and 5 bases from J; bases unmatched to any gene: 13. The CDR3 length is 19 residues. The CDR3 is CASSQDQVGVAGGNNEQFF. CDR3 coding DNA: TGTGCCAGCAGCCAAGATCAGGTCGGGGTAGCGGGGGGTAACAATGAGCAGTTCTTC.

The chain combines TRBV27 with TRBJ1-5, with D perhaps matching TRBD1 (5 bases). Looked up from germline, CDR1 is MNHEY and CDR2 is SMNVEV (reference sequence). CDR3 length equals 13 residues. The V gene lost 6 bases and the J gene lost 11 bases, with 17 bases spanning the gap. DNA of the CDR3: TGTGCCAGCAGCAGGGCGAATTCGAAGGCCCAGCATTTT. Translated: CASSRANSKAQHF.

The chain links TRBV10-1 to TRBJ1-1; 8 bases match TRBD1. The CDR3 sequence is 16 residues long. V lost 4 bases and J lost 4; bases outside the gene matches: 11. Per germline, CDR1 WNHNN and CDR2 SYGVQD (reference sequence). CDR3 region: CASSGPSGGEGTEAFF. CDR3 in DNA: TGCGCCAGCAGTGGGCCGTCAGGGGGCGAAGGCACTGAAGCTTTCTTT.

The chain is built from TRBV6-5 and TRBJ1-2; no clear D. Trimming took off 0 bases at V and 0 bases at J, with 11 bases between the two ends. The V gene's germline CDR1 is MNHEY and CDR2 SVGAGI. This CDR3 is built from 16 residues. CDR3 amino acids: CASSYSSGLANYGYTF. DNA for the CDR3: TGTGCCAGCAGTTACTCCTCAGGCCTTGCTAACTATGGCTACACCTTC.

The rearrangement links TRBV19 to TRBJ1-2; D gene unclear. The germline V gene encodes CDR1 LNHDA and CDR2 SQIVND (reference sequence). The germline V and J ends were trimmed by 0 bases and 8 bases, with 7 bases remaining between them. This CDR3 has 12 amino acids. CDR3 loop: CASSIEGRGYTF. The CDR3 bases are TGTGCCAGTAGTATAGAAGGGAGAGGCTACACCTTC.

The count of this clone is one. The V and J genes are TRBV14 and TRBJ2-3; TRBD2 agrees at 8 bases. CDR3 length: 18 amino acids. Germline V gene sequence: CDR1 SGHDN, CDR2 FVKESK. With V trimmed by 1 base and J by 4 bases, 13 bases remained unmatched. The CDR3: CASSQVGPGLAFPDTQYF. CDR3 DNA sequence: TGTGCCAGCAGCCAAGTTGGTCCCGGACTAGCTTTCCCAGATACGCAGTATTTT.

The rearrangement joins TRBV9 to TRBJ2-7; 12 nucleotides line up with TRBD1. This CDR3 has 15 residues. V lost 0 bases and J lost 5; bases outside the gene matches: 3. Looked up from germline, CDR1 is SGDLS and CDR2 is YYNGEE. Written as DNA, the CDR3 is TGTGCCAGCAGCGTAGAGGGACAGGGGGCCAACGAGCAGTACTTC. Translation gives CASSVEGQGANEQYF.

V and J are TRBV6-5 and TRBJ2-2, with D tentatively TRBD2 (5 bases). The germline V and J ends were trimmed by 4 bases and 9 bases, with 15 bases remaining between them. CDR1 MNHEY and CDR2 SVGAGI come from the germline V gene. The CDR3 runs to 14 residues. The CDR3 loop reads CASSFVDSNRELFF. CDR3 nucleotides: TGTGCCAGCAGTTTCGTGGACTCAAACCGGGAGCTGTTTTTT.

The table lists this clone with a count of one. This rearrangement joins TRBV6-5 to TRBJ1-1, with D unclear. Germline values: CDR1 MNHEY, CDR2 SVGAGI. The CDR3 has 11 residues. The V end lost 2 bases, the J end lost 7 bases, and 5 bases lay between the germline ends. Here the CDR3 DNA reads TGTGCCAGCAGTTACAGAGGTGAAGCTTTCTTT. This encodes CASSYRGEAFF.

The J gene is TRBJ2-3, the V gene TRBV9; 11 bases match TRBD2. This CDR3 has 16 amino acids. The germline V gene encodes CDR1 SGDLS and CDR2 YYNGEE. J lost 0 bases, V lost 3 bases, and 3 bases had no gene match. The CDR3 coding sequence is TGTGCCAGCAGCGCCGTAGCGGGGGGGAGCACAGATACGCAGTATTTT. As protein: CASSAVAGGSTDTQYF. The full variable domain, its missing parts supplied by reference TRBV9 and TRBJ2-3, is DSGVTQTPKHLITATGQRVTLRCSPRSGDLSVYWYQQSLDQGLQFLIQYYNGEERAKGNILERFSAQQFPDLHSELNLSSLELGDSALYFCASSAVAGGSTDTQYFGPGTRLTVL.

The chain is built from TRBV11-1 and TRBJ2-5; TRBD2 matches at 11 bases. Per germline, CDR1 SGHAT and CDR2 FQDESV (reference sequence). The CDR3 has 15 amino acids. Germline trimming cut 5 bases from V and 3 bases from J; bases unmatched to any gene: 5. The CDR3 spells CASSPPGLAEETQYF. The DNA for the CDR3 is TGTGCCAGCAGCCCACCGGGACTAGCGGAAGAGACCCAGTACTTC.

This sequence joins TRBV6-5 and TRBJ1-2; D may be TRBD1 (5 bases). This CDR3 has 13 residues. Looked up from germline, CDR1 is MNHEY and CDR2 is SVGAGI. V was trimmed by 7 bases and J by 3 bases, leaving 12 bases between them. CDR3 bases: TGTGCCAGCATTGTCGGGACTGACTATGGCTACACCTTC. As protein: CASIVGTDYGYTF.

This clone appeared a single time. The chain employs TRBV5-1 and TRBJ2-5; perhaps TRBD2 as D (6 bases). The CDR3 spans 13 residues. CDR1 and CDR2 (germline): SGHRS, YFSETQ. The V end lost 2 bases, the J end lost 4 bases, and 9 bases lay between the germline ends. This CDR3 is CASSFGGGETQYF. Here the CDR3 DNA reads TGCGCCAGCAGCTTCGGGGGTGGAGAGACCCAGTACTTC.